This TCR beta chain derives from a study of Ad26.COV2.S vaccination and SARS-CoV-2 variants. Whole-study findings and limits: Spike-specific TCR breadth was greater after Ad26.COV2.S than placebo.

Sequenced by immunoSEQ multiplex PCR; TCRdb stores in-frame clones only, minus some. This table holds 350,000 to 500,000 clones, around 90% found once. Per the germline V gene, CDR1 is MNHEY and CDR2 is SMNVEV (reference sequence). The V and J ends lost 2 bases and 7 bases respectively, with 12 bases between them. The length of the CDR3 is 14 residues. This clone was counted once. Antigen specificity is unknown. The treatment: about 20 received Ad26.COV2.S at low or high dose, single or two shots; 5 received placebo; per-sample allocation not given. Vaccine and placebo recipients were sampled on day 63 after the first injection. An adult of 18-55 years in Boston served as donor. An Ad26 vector expressing Wuhan-strain SARS-CoV-2 spike constituted the vaccine.

This sequence originates from a person between 18 and 59 years old who received the Ad26.COV2.S COVID-19 vaccine or a placebo. The gene calls are TRBV27 and TRBJ2-1; D is perhaps TRBD1 (7 bases). The sequencing used peripheral blood, collected in a trial of Ad26.COV2.S vaccine versus placebo. This CDR3 reads CASSLRTGGNEQFF. In DNA, the CDR3 is TGTGCCAGCAGTTTACGGACAGGAGGGAATGAGCAGTTCTTC.